These 31 T cell receptor beta chains came from one sample sequenced in a study of cytomegalovirus exposure and HLA in healthy donors (TCRdb year 2017). The library came from the immunoSEQ multiplex PCR assay. The multiplex PCR relied on a mix of 60 forward primers for TCR Vbeta segments and 13 reverse primers for TCR Jbeta segments. Entries here come from immuneACCESS through TCRdb and include only in-frame sequences with V and J called. Some clones fail to appear in such tables; in the studies checked, an unresolved V gene covers under half of the shortfall, and the cause of the remainder is unknown. In this sample the table shows approximately 100,000 clones, approximately 66% of which occur a single time. Jointly, the top ten make up roughly a tenth of the sample. The sample comprised PBMCs. These receptors originate from a man aged 35 to 55 in good health and CMV-seropositive.

The rearrangement links TRBV27 to TRBJ2-5, with a weak D call TRBD2 (5 bases). Germline CDR1 reads MNHEY; CDR2 reads SMNVEV (reference sequence). The CDR3 extends over 15 amino acids. The V gene lost 2 bases and the J gene lost 2 bases, with 12 bases spanning the gap. CDR3 protein: CASSLDGITQETQYF. CDR3 in DNA: TGTGCCAGCAGTTTAGACGGGATAACTCAAGAGACCCAGTACTTC.

The chain uses TRBV19 and TRBJ2-1, with D uncertain. The length of the CDR3 is 14 residues. CDR1 LNHDA and CDR2 SQIVND come from the germline V gene (reference sequence). Trimming stripped 3 bases from V and 0 bases from J, with 6 bases between. In DNA, the CDR3 is TGTGCCAGTAGTATCGGCGGCTCCTACAATGAGCAGTTCTTC. Protein product: CASSIGGSYNEQFF.

The chain joins TRBV5-4 to TRBJ2-5; D perhaps matches TRBD1 (7 bases). V lost 4 bases and J lost 3, with 13 bases in between. CDR3 size: 14 residues. CDR1 and CDR2 from the germline V gene are SGHNT and YYREEE (reference sequence). CDR3 sequence reads: CASSPQGGEETQYF. CDR3 DNA: TGTGCCAGCAGCCCCCAGGGGGGCGAAGAGACCCAGTACTTC.

The chain carries TRBV19 and TRBJ1-5; TRBD1 is a possible D gene (5 bases). The CDR3 consists of 15 residues. Trimming removed 5 bases at V and 4 bases at J, with 15 bases between. CDR1 LNHDA and CDR2 SQIVND come from the germline V gene (reference sequence). The CDR3 DNA reads as TGTGCCAGTAGTCTCATGACAGTGGGTAATCAGCCCCAGCATTTT. Protein product: CASSLMTVGNQPQHF.

The chain links TRBV9 to TRBJ2-5, with D unresolved. This CDR3 has 13 residues. Germline V gene lookup returns CDR1 SGDLS and CDR2 YYNGEE. The germline V and J ends were trimmed by 0 bases and 3 bases, with 6 bases remaining between them. CDR3 nucleotide sequence: TGTGCCAGCAGCGTAGGGCAGAAAGAGACCCAGTACTTC. Amino acid sequence: CASSVGQKETQYF. The complete variable domain, with remaining parts taken from reference TRBV9 and TRBJ2-5, reads DSGVTQTPKHLITATGQRVTLRCSPRSGDLSVYWYQQSLDQGLQFLIQYYNGEERAKGNILERFSAQQFPDLHSELNLSSLELGDSALYFCASSVGQKETQYFGPGTRLLVL.

This clone was recorded only once. The V call is TRBV4-1, the J call TRBJ1-2, with a weak D call TRBD1 (5 bases). Germline CDR1 reads MGHRA; CDR2 reads YSYEKL. Trimming pared 3 bases from V and 1 base from J, leaving 12 bases between. CDR3 length: 15 amino acids. Here the CDR3 DNA reads TGCGCCAGCAGCCAGTCCTGGGGGGTTAACTATGGCTACACCTTC. As protein: CASSQSWGVNYGYTF.

This clone has only a few counts. The rearrangement joins TRBV10-3 to TRBJ2-1; the match to TRBD1 covers 7 bases. Unmatched junction bases numbered 10, after V lost 0 bases and J lost 8 bases. The CDR3 totals 16 residues. Germline loops: CDR1 ENHRY, CDR2 SYGVKD. The CDR3 sequence is CAISESLSTGRDEQFF. The DNA for the CDR3 is TGTGCCATCAGTGAGTCCCTATCGACAGGGCGAGATGAGCAGTTCTTC.

The chain links TRBV10-3 to TRBJ2-7; 10 bases line up with TRBD1. Germline-derived CDR1 and CDR2 are ENHRY and SYGVKD. The CDR3 runs to 15 residues. With 5 bases clipped from V and 4 bases from J, the junction kept 8 bases outside the gene matches. CDR3 sequence reads: CAISNSGTGEYEQYF. CDR3 nucleotide sequence: TGTGCCATCAGTAACTCCGGGACAGGGGAGTACGAGCAGTACTTC.

The chain uses TRBV5-6 and TRBJ2-2, with 13 bases that match TRBD2. CDR1 SGHDT and CDR2 YYEEEE come from the germline V gene. The CDR3 length is 16 residues. With 4 bases clipped from V and 3 bases from J, the junction kept 3 bases outside the gene matches. CDR3 in DNA: TGTGCCAGCAGCCCGGGACTAGCGGGATACACCGGGGAGCTGTTTTTT. Amino acids: CASSPGLAGYTGELFF.

The chain links TRBV16 to TRBJ1-5, with D possibly matching TRBD1 (6 bases). The CDR3 spans 15 residues. In germline, CDR1 is KGHSY, CDR2 FQNENV. With 3 bases removed from V and 4 bases from J, the gap between germline ends came to 13 bases. As DNA, the CDR3 is TGTGCCAGCAGCCATTGGGGGCAGGAAAATCAGCCCCAGCATTTT. Translating gives CASSHWGQENQPQHF.

V gene TRBV30 combines with J gene TRBJ1-2; tentative D call: TRBD1 (5 bases). Germline V lookup: CDR1 GTSNPN, CDR2 SVGIG (reference sequence). The V and J ends lost 2 bases and 8 bases respectively, with 15 bases between them. This CDR3 is built from 13 residues. The CDR3, as DNA: TGTGCCTGGAGTAGGGGCGGATCTAAAGGCTACACCTTC. It specifies CAWSRGGSKGYTF. The full variable domain, with the rest looked up from reference TRBV30 and TRBJ1-2, is SQTIHQWPATLVQPVGSPLSLECTVEGTSNPNLYWYRQAAGRGLQLLFYSVGIGQISSEVPQNLSASRPQDRQFILSSKKLLLSDSGFYLCAWSRGGSKGYTFGSGTRLTVV.

The chain employs TRBV7-9 and TRBJ1-2; D is unclear. The CDR3 consists of 14 residues. Looked up from germline, CDR1 is SEHNR and CDR2 is FQNEAQ (reference sequence). V lost 2 bases and J lost 3, with 10 bases in between. In nucleotides, the CDR3 is TGTGCCAGCAGCTTATCGGTTACAGACTATGGCTACACCTTC. Residues: CASSLSVTDYGYTF.

CDR3 loop: CASGAGGRPHYNEQFF. The CDR3 region has the DNA TGTGCCAGCGGCGCTGGAGGCCGACCTCACTACAATGAGCAGTTCTTC. This chain uses TRBV9 with TRBJ2-1; TRBD2 might be the D (5 bases). The CDR3 loop spans 16 amino acids. The germline V and J ends were trimmed by 7 bases and 3 bases, with 20 bases remaining between them. Germline V gives CDR1 SGDLS, CDR2 YYNGEE. The variable domain in full, with the rest retrieved from reference TRBV9 and TRBJ2-1, is DSGVTQTPKHLITATGQRVTLRCSPRSGDLSVYWYQQSLDQGLQFLIQYYNGEERAKGNILERFSAQQFPDLHSELNLSSLELGDSALYFCASGAGGRPHYNEQFFGPGTRLTVL.

The chain carries TRBV27 and TRBJ2-1; 7 bases match TRBD2. Germline V lookup: CDR1 MNHEY, CDR2 SMNVEV (reference sequence). The CDR3 runs to 13 residues. The V segment lost 7 bases and the J segment 5 bases; nucleotides outside the gene matches: 5. CDR3 in amino acids: CASTIAGHNEQFF. DNA for the CDR3: TGTGCCAGCACAATAGCGGGCCACAATGAGCAGTTCTTC.

The chain has TRBV6-6 and TRBJ2-1; no definite D call. The CDR3 is 14 residues long. CDR1 is MNHNY and CDR2 is SVGAGI in the germline V gene (reference sequence). The V end lost 7 bases, the J end lost 6 bases, and 16 bases lay between the germline ends. Here the CDR3 DNA reads TGTGCCAGCATGGGCCCCCAAATGAGCAATGAGCAGTTCTTC. As protein: CASMGPQMSNEQFF.

Comments on this clone: Additional DNA sequences in this sample encode the identical CDR3. This chain joins TRBV29-1 and TRBJ1-1; 8 nucleotides match TRBD1. Germline-derived CDR1 and CDR2 are SQVTM and ANQGSEA. The CDR3 consists of 13 residues. With 4 bases clipped from V and 2 bases from J, the junction kept 3 bases outside the gene matches. CDR3 DNA: TGCAGCGTTGTCAGGGGGCTTAACACTGAAGCTTTCTTT. Protein sequence: CSVVRGLNTEAFF. Drawing the rest from reference TRBV29-1 and TRBJ1-1, the complete variable domain is SAVISQKPSRDICQRGTSLTIQCQVDSQVTMMFWYRQQPGQSLTLIATANQGSEATYESGFVIDKFPISRPNLTFSTLTVSNMSPEDSSIYLCSVVRGLNTEAFFGQGTRLTVV.

CDR3: CASSEEGGGPQPQHF. CDR3 bases: TGTGCCAGCAGTGAAGAAGGGGGGGGGCCTCAGCCCCAGCATTTT. The J gene is TRBJ1-5, the V gene TRBV6-1; D may be TRBD1 (6 bases). The V gene's germline CDR1 is MNHNS and CDR2 SASEGT. V lost 1 base to trimming and J lost 6 bases, with 13 bases between them. The CDR3 runs to 15 residues.

This rearrangement joins TRBV28 to TRBJ1-2; perhaps TRBD1 as D (6 bases). Trimming took 5 bases from V and 0 from J, leaving 10 bases between them. CDR1 is MDHEN, CDR2 SYDVKM, per germline. This CDR3 contains 14 residues. CDR3 nucleotide sequence: TGTGCCAGCAGTGCCGGGGACACTAACTATGGCTACACCTTC. This sequence encodes CASSAGDTNYGYTF.

This chain uses TRBV4-1 with TRBJ1-5; a possible D gene is TRBD1 (5 bases). CDR1 is MGHRA and CDR2 is YSYEKL in the germline V gene. The CDR3 covers 18 residues. The V end lost 1 base, the J end lost 6 bases, and 22 bases lay between the germline ends. CDR3 amino acids: CASSQVSVQGGLAQPQHF. DNA for the CDR3: TGCGCCAGCAGCCAAGTGTCCGTGCAGGGAGGTCTCGCTCAGCCCCAGCATTTT.

This clone was found a few times. The rearrangement joins TRBV6-5 to TRBJ2-2; the match to TRBD2 covers 7 bases. CDR3 length equals 15 residues. Trimming at V came to 2 bases and at J to 1 base, leaving 1 base not matched to a gene. Germline V gives CDR1 MNHEY, CDR2 SVGAGI. The CDR3 DNA follows: TGTGCCAGCAGTTACGGGACTATGAACACCGGGGAGCTGTTTTTT. Amino acids: CASSYGTMNTGELFF.

The rearrangement links TRBV5-6 to TRBJ2-7; the match to TRBD1 covers 10 bases. V lost 6 bases to trimming and J lost 7 bases; unmatched junction nucleotides: 10. Looked up from germline, CDR1 is SGHDT and CDR2 is YYEEEE. This CDR3 comprises 14 residues. CDR3 region: CASNIDRGLREQYF. As DNA, the CDR3 is TGTGCCAGCAACATCGACAGGGGGCTGAGGGAGCAGTACTTC.

The chain links TRBV4-2 to TRBJ1-1, with 7 bases that match TRBD1. The CDR3 is 16 residues long. V lost 1 base, J lost 3 bases, and 8 bases stayed unmatched. From germline, CDR1 is LGHNA and CDR2 YNFKEQ. CDR3 residues: CASSQASGQFDTEAFF. Written as DNA, the CDR3 is TGTGCCAGCAGCCAAGCCTCGGGACAGTTCGACACTGAAGCTTTCTTT.

This chain joins TRBV18 and TRBJ2-1, with 10 bases matching TRBD2. From germline, CDR1 is KGHSH and CDR2 LQKENI. This CDR3 is 15 amino acids long. Trimming removed 3 bases from V and 5 bases from J; junction bases left unmatched: 4. Written as DNA, the CDR3 is TGTGCCAGCTCACCGGGACTAGCGAATGACAATGAGCAGTTCTTC. Its protein product is CASSPGLANDNEQFF. Full variable domain (rest looked up from reference TRBV18 and TRBJ2-1): NAGVMQNPRHLVRRRGQEARLRCSPMKGHSHVYWYRQLPEEGLKFMVYLQKENIIDESGMPKERFSAEFPKEGPSILRIQQVVRGDSAAYFCASSPGLANDNEQFFGPGTRLTVL.

This clone showed up just a few times. This sequence joins TRBV6-5 and TRBJ2-3; D perhaps matches TRBD1 (5 bases). V dropped 8 bases and J dropped 0 bases, with 12 bases sitting between them. In germline, CDR1 is MNHEY, CDR2 SVGAGI. The length of the CDR3 is 14 residues. The CDR3 is CASWTRASTDTQYF. In DNA, the CDR3 is TGTGCCAGCTGGACACGTGCTAGCACAGATACGCAGTATTTT.

This chain joins TRBV30 and TRBJ2-5, with TRBD1 as a possible D gene (5 bases). This CDR3 comprises 12 residues. Per germline, CDR1 GTSNPN and CDR2 SVGIG (reference sequence). The ends were cut back, 5 bases at V and 3 bases at J, with 10 bases in the middle. CDR3 nucleotide sequence: TGTGCCTGGTTAAGGGGAAAAGAGACCCAGTACTTC. It encodes CAWLRGKETQYF.

This chain connects TRBV2 to TRBJ2-3; D is possibly TRBD2 (5 bases). The CDR3 is made up of 16 amino acids. The V and J ends lost 3 bases and 2 bases respectively, with 15 bases between them. Germline CDR1 is SNHLY and CDR2 is FYNNEI. The CDR3 sequence is CASSDHVRESTDTQYF. The CDR3 DNA follows: TGTGCCAGCAGTGACCACGTGAGGGAGTCCACAGATACGCAGTATTTT.

V gene TRBV5-1 combines with J gene TRBJ2-2; D is unclear. The CDR3 spans 14 residues. Germline lookup yields CDR1 SGHRS and CDR2 YFSETQ. Trimming took off 5 bases at V and 7 bases at J, with 15 bases between the two ends. The CDR3 spells CASRRLDSGGELFF. In DNA form, the CDR3 reads TGCGCCAGCAGACGACTTGATTCCGGCGGGGAGCTGTTTTTT.

The CDR3 loop is CAWKSLAGGPGELFF. DNA for the CDR3: TGTGCCTGGAAGAGCCTCGCGGGAGGGCCCGGGGAGCTGTTTTTT. J is TRBJ2-2 and V is TRBV30, with 9 bases matching TRBD2. The germline V gene encodes CDR1 GTSNPN and CDR2 SVGIG (reference sequence). This CDR3 contains 15 residues. J gave up 6 bases and V 4 bases, and 9 bases lay outside the gene matches.

This chain joins TRBV9 and TRBJ1-2, with TRBD1 matching over 12 bases. Per germline, CDR1 SGDLS and CDR2 YYNGEE. J was trimmed by 2 bases and V by 4 bases; bases with no gene match: 12. The CDR3 is 18 residues long. Here the CDR3 DNA reads TGTGCCAGCAGCCAATTTAACCGTGGGACAGGGGGCAACTATGGCTACACCTTC. As protein: CASSQFNRGTGGNYGYTF.

The chain carries TRBV4-3 and TRBJ1-1; D remains ambiguous. V was trimmed by 8 bases and J by 0 bases, leaving 16 bases between them. There are 15 residues in the CDR3. CDR1 is LGHNA, CDR2 YSLEER, per germline. This chain's CDR3 is CASQPSRNMNTEAFF. CDR3 in DNA: TGCGCCAGCCAACCGTCCAGGAATATGAACACTGAAGCTTTCTTT.

CDR3 nucleotides: TGTGCCAGCAGCTTAGCGTGGAGCGGCTATGGCTACACCTTC. Protein: CASSLAWSGYGYTF. The chain combines TRBV7-8 with TRBJ1-2, with D hard to call. The germline CDR1 and CDR2 sequences are SGHVS and FQNEAQ. The length of the CDR3 is 14 residues. The germline V and J ends were trimmed by 0 bases and 4 bases, with 9 bases remaining between them.